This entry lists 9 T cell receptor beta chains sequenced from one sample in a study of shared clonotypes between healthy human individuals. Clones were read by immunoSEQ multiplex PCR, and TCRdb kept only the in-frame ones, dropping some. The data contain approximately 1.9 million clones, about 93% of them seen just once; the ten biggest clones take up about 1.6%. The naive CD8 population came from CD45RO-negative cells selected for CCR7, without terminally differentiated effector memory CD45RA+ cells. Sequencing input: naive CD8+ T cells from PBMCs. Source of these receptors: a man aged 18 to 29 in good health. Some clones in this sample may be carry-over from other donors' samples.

CDR3 sequence: CASSLKNILSGNTIYF. Here the CDR3 DNA reads TGTGCCAGCAGCTTGAAGAACATCCTCTCTGGAAACACCATATATTTT. The V and J genes are TRBV5-6 and TRBJ1-3; D unclear. The V end was cut by 1 base, the J end by 0 bases, with 11 bases between. Germline CDR1 reads SGHDT; CDR2 reads YYEEEE. The CDR3 is 16 residues long.

The DNA of the CDR3 is TGTGCCAGCCGGCCTGGAGAGCGGGTCACAGATACGCAGTATTTT. Protein product: CASRPGERVTDTQYF. The V call is TRBV13, the J call TRBJ2-3; D possibly corresponds to TRBD2 (6 bases). The CDR3 is made up of 15 amino acids. Germline lookup yields CDR1 PRHDT and CDR2 FYEKMQ (reference sequence). V lost 8 bases and J 2 bases, leaving 17 bases between the germline ends.

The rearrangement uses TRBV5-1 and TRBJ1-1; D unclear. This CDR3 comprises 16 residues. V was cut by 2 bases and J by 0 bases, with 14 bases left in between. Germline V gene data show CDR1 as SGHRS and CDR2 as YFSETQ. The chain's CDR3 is CASSLTRRPLNTEAFF. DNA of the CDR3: TGCGCCAGCAGCTTAACCCGACGGCCCCTGAACACTGAAGCTTTCTTT.

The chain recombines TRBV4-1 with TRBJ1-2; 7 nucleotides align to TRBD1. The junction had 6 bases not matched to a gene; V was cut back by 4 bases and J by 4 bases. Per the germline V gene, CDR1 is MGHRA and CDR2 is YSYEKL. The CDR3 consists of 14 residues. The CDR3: CASSPPDRLYGYTF. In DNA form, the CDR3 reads TGCGCCAGCAGCCCGCCGGACAGGCTCTATGGCTACACCTTC.

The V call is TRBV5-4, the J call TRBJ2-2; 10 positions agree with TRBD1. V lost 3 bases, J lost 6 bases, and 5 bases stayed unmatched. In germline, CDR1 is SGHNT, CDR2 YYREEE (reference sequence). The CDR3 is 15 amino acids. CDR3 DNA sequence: TGTGCCAGCAGCTCTGGGACAGGGGACGCCGGGGAGCTGTTTTTT. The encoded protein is CASSSGTGDAGELFF.

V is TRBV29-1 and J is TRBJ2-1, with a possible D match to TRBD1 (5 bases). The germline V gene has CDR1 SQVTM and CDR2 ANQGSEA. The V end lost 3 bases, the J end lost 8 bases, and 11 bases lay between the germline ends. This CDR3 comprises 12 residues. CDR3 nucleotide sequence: TGCAGCGTTGAGGCAGGGTTTTATGAGCAGTTCTTC. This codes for CSVEAGFYEQFF.

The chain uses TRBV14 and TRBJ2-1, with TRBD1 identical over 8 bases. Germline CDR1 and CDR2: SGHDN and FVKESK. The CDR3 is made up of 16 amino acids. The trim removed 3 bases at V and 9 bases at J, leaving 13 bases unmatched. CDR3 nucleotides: TGTGCCAGCAGCCATCTCCTTATCAGGGGGCCGGGTGAGCAGTTCTTC. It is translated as CASSHLLIRGPGEQFF.

The CDR3 sequence is CASSLASREGQLNEQFF. The CDR3 bases are TGCGCCAGCAGCTTGGCCAGTCGGGAGGGCCAGCTCAATGAGCAGTTCTTC. This rearrangement joins TRBV5-1 to TRBJ2-1; TRBD2 matches at 8 bases. Trimming cost V 0 bases and J 6 bases; bases outside gene matches: 11. CDR1 and CDR2 (germline): SGHRS, YFSETQ. The CDR3 totals 17 residues.

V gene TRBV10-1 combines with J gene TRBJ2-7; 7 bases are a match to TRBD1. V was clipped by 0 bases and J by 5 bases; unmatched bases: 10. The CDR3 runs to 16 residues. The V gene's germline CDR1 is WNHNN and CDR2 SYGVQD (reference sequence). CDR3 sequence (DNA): TGCGCCAGCAGTGAGTCGACAGGGAAACATAACCACGAGCAGTACTTC. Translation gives CASSESTGKHNHEQYF.